This T cell receptor (beta chain) came from a study of tumor-infiltrating lymphocytes in oesophageal squamous cell carcinoma. This clonotype has a count of ten or more. Via MiXCR, TCRdb re-called the PCR reads, giving one row per CDR3 protein. The repertoire holds some 18,000 distinct CDR3 sequences, about 40% seen once, with under 20% in the top ten. This TCR was recovered from a female donor with esophageal squamous cell carcinoma. The specimen sequenced was normal esophageal tissue next to the tumor.

DNA for the CDR3: TGTGCCAGCAGCTTGATGGGAAACTACGAGCAGTACTTC. Protein: CASSLMGNYEQYF. The chain employs TRBV5-5 and TRBJ2-7; D unclear. Germline V gives CDR1 SGHKS, CDR2 YYEKEE (reference sequence). V lost 1 base and J lost 3, with 8 bases in between. CDR3 size: 13 residues.